This TCR beta chain was sequenced in a study of blood T cell repertoires in COVID-19. Background on the study: The origin of the acute and convalescent COVID-19 samples was the United States, Italy and Spain. PBMCs, B-cell-depleted T cells, or T cells provided the cDNA or gDNA that made up the material.

As originally analysed: Reference gene primer amplification yielded estimated nucleated cell counts. TCRdb keeps only in-frame clones here, not all; method: immunoSEQ multiplex PCR. V, J and clone size are taken as reported in that table, and D and trimming were inferred from the DNA itself. The sample records over 100,000 clones, about four fifths being singletons. CDR3 length: 13 residues. The V end lost 0 bases, the J end lost 8 bases, and 11 bases lay between the germline ends. Germline CDR1 is GTSNPN and CDR2 is SVGIG (reference sequence). This rearrangement joins TRBV30 to TRBJ1-3, with unresolved D. The TCR was taken from a woman aged 80 or over with acute or convalescent COVID-19. Sequenced input: peripheral blood. The CDR3 region has the DNA TGTGCCTGGAGTGTTGCGAGCGTCGACACCATATATTTT. It yields the protein CAWSVASVDTIYF.